These 5 T cell receptor beta chains were sequenced from one sample in a study of T cell responses to AZD1222 COVID-19 vaccine. The method was immunoSEQ multiplex PCR; TCRdb's version includes in-frame clones alone and lacks a portion of them. This sample yields about 45,000 clones, of which around 80% are seen a single time; less than 25% belongs to the top ten. Sequencing was performed on peripheral blood, taken 28 days after the second dose of the MenACWY control vaccine. All receptors derive from an adult who received the MenACWY meningococcal vaccine as a control.

The chain recombines TRBV28 with TRBJ2-2; no reliable D call. Trimming removed 5 bases at V and 6 bases at J, with 7 bases between. This CDR3 is built from 12 residues. Germline V gives CDR1 MDHEN, CDR2 SYDVKM. Here the CDR3 DNA reads TGTGCCAGCAGTCCCCTGGCCGGGGAGCTGTTTTTT. As protein: CASSPLAGELFF.

The CDR3 sequence: CAISPGLAGDEQFF. The CDR3 nucleotides read TGTGCCATCAGCCCGGGACTAGCGGGCGATGAGCAGTTCTTC. The rearrangement links TRBV10-3 to TRBJ2-1, with 12 bases lining up with TRBD2. The V and J ends lost 6 bases and 8 bases, in that order; junction bases with no gene match: 5. CDR3 size: 14 residues. The germline V gene encodes CDR1 ENHRY and CDR2 SYGVKD.

The CDR3 DNA sequence: TGCAGCGTTGATGGCTGGGACATACGGTATGGCTACACCTTC. Translated, it gives CSVDGWDIRYGYTF. This chain connects TRBV29-1 to TRBJ1-2; a weak D match, TRBD1 (6 bases). This CDR3 has 14 residues. The germline gives CDR1 SQVTM, CDR2 ANQGSEA. V was trimmed by 3 bases and J by 5 bases, leaving 16 bases between them.

The gene calls are TRBV6-5 and TRBJ2-4; D is perhaps TRBD1 (5 bases). Germline values: CDR1 MNHEY, CDR2 SVGAGI. V was clipped by 5 bases and J by 7 bases, with 18 bases between them. The CDR3 totals 15 residues. CDR3 DNA: TGTGCCAGCAGTCCCCGGCCCCAGGGTAGTAACATTCAGTACTTC. Translated, it gives CASSPRPQGSNIQYF.

The chain carries TRBV29-1 and TRBJ2-5; D gene uncertain. Germline lookup yields CDR1 SQVTM and CDR2 ANQGSEA. Deletions cut 4 bases from V and 0 bases from J, with 12 bases between. The CDR3 consists of 14 residues. The CDR3 loop is CSVAWRIDQETQYF. CDR3 coding DNA: TGCAGCGTTGCATGGCGGATTGACCAAGAGACCCAGTACTTC.